This entry describes one T cell receptor (beta chain). These data are taken from a study of lymphopenia after photon versus proton radiotherapy. Produced via immunoSEQ multiplex PCR; TCRdb's table is partial and in-frame only. This table holds tens of thousands of clones, approximately 91% found once. Germline CDR1 is SGHAT and CDR2 is FQDESV (reference sequence). V lost 5 bases, J lost 8 bases, and 10 bases lay in between. The CDR3 totals 12 residues. This receptor was taken from a woman aged 65 to 85 with pancreatic cancer. The genes are TRBV11-1 and TRBJ2-1; the D call may be TRBD1 or TRBD2 (5 bases each). The starting material was peripheral blood, obtained from a patient treated with photon-based radiotherapy. Here the CDR3 reads CASSRDVYEQFF. For the CDR3, the DNA is TGTGCCAGCAGCAGGGACGTTTATGAGCAGTTCTTC.